This passage covers 22 T cell receptor beta chains from one sample sequenced in a study of B cell selection in AIRE deficiency. Regulatory T cells were sorted as CD4+CD25hiCD127low/negative. Assay used: immunoSEQ multiplex PCR; TCRdb lists only in-frame clones, some missing. The sample includes about 21,000 clones, 94% of them seen just once. The sample was Tregs sorted from PBMCs. The receptors here all came from a human donor with AIRE deficiency.

This chain uses TRBV9 with TRBJ2-5; 7 bases agree with TRBD1. Germline CDR1 reads SGDLS; CDR2 reads YYNGEE. The CDR3 loop spans 13 amino acids. With 3 bases clipped from V and 3 bases from J, the junction kept 2 bases outside the gene matches. The CDR3 region has the DNA TGTGCCAGCAGCGCCGGACAGGAAGAGACCCAGTACTTC. It translates to CASSAGQEETQYF.

This chain joins TRBV18 and TRBJ1-3; D not certain. The V and J ends lost 3 bases and 0 bases respectively, with 12 bases between them. The CDR3 loop spans 16 amino acids. Germline CDR1 KGHSH, CDR2 LQKENI. The CDR3 loop is CASSPPPATSGNTIYF. The CDR3 nucleotides read TGTGCCAGCTCACCCCCGCCGGCCACCTCTGGAAACACCATATATTTT.

This clone is a singleton in its sample. The chain has TRBV4-2 and TRBJ2-7, with a possible D match to TRBD2 (5 bases). V was shortened by 5 bases and J by 2 bases, with 16 bases between the two germline ends. The CDR3 contains 15 residues. Germline V lookup: CDR1 LGHNA, CDR2 YNFKEQ. CDR3 DNA: TGTGCCAGCAGCTCAGGAGGCGGGCCCCCCTACGAGCAGTACTTC. It is translated as CASSSGGGPPYEQYF.

The CDR3 DNA is TGTGCCAGCACCAGGACGGCAAGCTCCTACGAGCAGTACTTC. It specifies CASTRTASSYEQYF. V is TRBV28 and J is TRBJ2-5, with unresolved D. Matching the DNA end better, TRBJ2-7 makes the J call doubtful. The CDR3 runs to 14 residues. In germline, CDR1 is MDHEN, CDR2 SYDVKM.

V gene TRBV7-9 combines with J gene TRBJ2-7; TRBD1 matches at 11 bases. V was clipped by 6 bases and J by 3 bases; unmatched bases: 7. Germline-derived CDR1 and CDR2 are SEHNR and FQNEAQ (reference sequence). The CDR3 loop spans 15 amino acids. Here the CDR3 DNA reads TGTGCCAGCAGACAACCGGGACAGGGGGTCTACGAGCAGTACTTC. Translated, it gives CASRQPGQGVYEQYF.

The J gene is TRBJ1-1, the V gene TRBV7-3; 8 bases line up with TRBD1. Germline trimming cut 2 bases from V and 6 bases from J; bases unmatched to any gene: 8. CDR3 length: 15 amino acids. CDR1 is SGHTA, CDR2 FQGTGA, per germline. The CDR3 region is CASSLAGQGIPEAFF. CDR3 DNA sequence: TGTGCCAGCAGCTTAGCTGGACAGGGAATCCCTGAAGCTTTCTTT.

V usage is TRBV4-1 and J usage is TRBJ2-3, with 12 bases lining up with TRBD2. The CDR3 has 15 amino acids. V lost 1 base, J lost 6 bases, and 2 bases stayed unmatched. The germline gives CDR1 MGHRA, CDR2 YSYEKL. CDR3 sequence (DNA): TGCGCCAGCAGCCAAGGGCTAGCGGGGGGGGATACGCAGTATTTT. Protein: CASSQGLAGGDTQYF.

This CDR3 is CAYRGSGNTIYF. Written as DNA, the CDR3 is TGTGCCTACAGGGGCTCTGGAAACACCATATATTTT. This rearrangement joins TRBV30 to TRBJ1-3; 7 nucleotides agree with TRBD1. CDR1 and CDR2 (germline): GTSNPN, SVGIG (reference sequence). Trimming removed 7 bases from V and 0 bases from J; junction bases left unmatched: 0. The CDR3 loop spans 12 amino acids.

The chain combines TRBV11-1 with TRBJ2-3; D perhaps matches TRBD1 (5 bases). With 1 base removed from V and 6 bases from J, the gap between germline ends came to 17 bases. CDR3 length: 16 residues. Germline-derived CDR1 and CDR2 are SGHAT and FQDESV (reference sequence). The chain's CDR3 is CASSLGTIPIADTQYF. The CDR3 coding sequence is TGTGCCAGCAGCTTAGGGACAATTCCCATCGCGGATACGCAGTATTTT.

The genes are TRBV9 and TRBJ2-3; 13 bases are shared with TRBD2. The germline V gene has CDR1 SGDLS and CDR2 YYNGEE. Trimming removed 4 bases from V and 2 bases from J; junction bases left unmatched: 4. The CDR3 runs 16 residues. The CDR3 sequence is CASSKLAGGPTDTQYF. Here the CDR3 DNA reads TGTGCCAGCAGCAAACTAGCGGGAGGGCCCACAGATACGCAGTATTTT.

This chain joins TRBV5-1 and TRBJ2-1; 9 bases are a match to TRBD2. CDR3 length: 15 residues. Germline values: CDR1 SGHRS, CDR2 YFSETQ. Germline trimming cut 4 bases from V and 9 bases from J; bases unmatched to any gene: 11. The CDR3 coding sequence is TGCGCCAGCAGCCGGGCTAGCGGGAAACTTCTTGAGCAGTTCTTC. As protein: CASSRASGKLLEQFF.

V is TRBV13 and J is TRBJ2-7, with D uncertain. CDR1 is PRHDT, CDR2 FYEKMQ, per germline (reference sequence). The CDR3 runs to 11 residues. Trimming removed 5 bases from V and 5 bases from J, with 7 bases in between. The CDR3 loop reads CASSRGHEQYF. Here the CDR3 DNA reads TGTGCCAGCAGCCGAGGCCACGAGCAGTACTTC. The full variable domain, rest sourced from reference TRBV13 and TRBJ2-7, is AAGVIQSPRHLIKEKRETATLKCYPIPRHDTVYWYQQGPGQDPQFLISFYEKMQSDKGSIPDRFSAQQFSDYHSELNMSSLELGDSALYFCASSRGHEQYFGPGTRLTVT.

V usage is TRBV27 and J usage is TRBJ1-6; D is ambiguous. Germline V lookup: CDR1 MNHEY, CDR2 SMNVEV (reference sequence). CDR3 size: 16 residues. The V end was cut by 4 bases, the J end by 3 bases, with 13 bases between. The CDR3 region is CASSSPTAYYNSPLHF. The CDR3 DNA reads TGTGCCAGCAGTTCCCCTACAGCCTACTATAATTCACCCCTCCACTTT.

The chain joins TRBV6-1 to TRBJ1-5, with a possible D match to TRBD1 (5 bases). The CDR3 sequence is 14 residues long. From germline, CDR1 is MNHNS and CDR2 SASEGT. Trimming left V 3 bases short and J 4 bases short, with 10 bases between. The CDR3 nucleotides read TGTGCCAGCAGTGACAGGGATGGTAATCAGCCCCAGCATTTT. It encodes CASSDRDGNQPQHF.

The J gene is TRBJ2-7, the V gene TRBV7-2, with 9 bases aligning to TRBD2. Trimming at V came to 5 bases and at J to 2 bases, leaving 7 bases not matched to a gene. CDR3 length: 15 residues. CDR1 and CDR2 from the germline V gene are SGHTA and FQGNSA. The CDR3 DNA is TGTGCCAGCAGCCAAAGCGGGGGGCTTGCCTACGAGCAGTACTTC. The encoded protein is CASSQSGGLAYEQYF.

The chain employs TRBV6-5 and TRBJ2-7, with 9 bases identical to TRBD2. With V trimmed by 7 bases and J by 2 bases, 6 bases remained unmatched. The CDR3 totals 14 residues. CDR1 MNHEY and CDR2 SVGAGI come from the germline V gene. The CDR3 DNA reads as TGTGCCAGCACCGTTAGCGGGAGAGCCTACGAGCAGTACTTC. Translating it yields CASTVSGRAYEQYF.

This rearrangement joins TRBV4-3 to TRBJ1-2, with TRBD1 as a possible D gene (6 bases). This CDR3 has 16 residues. Germline-derived CDR1 and CDR2 are LGHNA and YSLEER. Trimming removed 0 bases at V and 0 bases at J, with 11 bases between. The CDR3 DNA follows: TGCGCCAGCAGCCAAGATGAACAGGGAGCTAACTATGGCTACACCTTC. It yields the protein CASSQDEQGANYGYTF.

The V gene is TRBV10-3, the J gene TRBJ1-5, with D unresolved. Trimming took off 4 bases at V and 5 bases at J, with 9 bases between the two ends. Germline V lookup: CDR1 ENHRY, CDR2 SYGVKD. The CDR3 runs to 13 residues. This CDR3 reads CAISVGSDQPQHF. As DNA, the CDR3 is TGTGCCATCAGTGTTGGTTCGGATCAGCCCCAGCATTTT.

The chain links TRBV7-9 to TRBJ2-5; no definite D call. V dropped 2 bases and J dropped 5 bases, with 12 bases sitting between them. Germline V gives CDR1 SEHNR, CDR2 FQNEAQ (reference sequence). CDR3 length equals 14 residues. The CDR3 loop reads CASSLISTAETQYF. CDR3 nucleotides: TGTGCCAGCAGCTTAATCTCGACCGCGGAGACCCAGTACTTC.

The chain has TRBV5-1 and TRBJ2-7, with 7 bases that match TRBD2. Germline-derived CDR1 and CDR2 are SGHRS and YFSETQ. The CDR3 runs to 14 residues. The V gene end was trimmed by 4 bases and the J gene end by 0 bases; junction bases not matched to a gene: 4. The CDR3 here is CASSASSGSYEQYF. The CDR3 DNA reads TGCGCCAGCAGCGCTTCTAGCGGCTCCTACGAGCAGTACTTC. Variable domain in full (rest from reference TRBV5-1 and TRBJ2-7): KAGVTQTPRYLIKTRGQQVTLSCSPISGHRSVSWYQQTPGQGLQFLFEYFSETQRNKGNFPGRFSGRQFSNSRSEMNVSTLELGDSALYLCASSASSGSYEQYFGPGTRLTVT.

The chain has TRBV6-5 and TRBJ2-3; D may be TRBD2 (6 bases). The V gene's germline CDR1 is MNHEY and CDR2 SVGAGI. V was cut by 0 bases and J by 0 bases, with 7 bases left in between. The CDR3 is made up of 15 amino acids. The CDR3 is CASSYSGTSTDTQYF. The CDR3 DNA is TGTGCCAGCAGTTACTCGGGGACTAGCACAGATACGCAGTATTTT.

The chain employs TRBV18 and TRBJ2-3; D gene unclear. Per the germline V gene, CDR1 is KGHSH and CDR2 is LQKENI. This CDR3 region has 13 residues. V was clipped by 6 bases and J by 2 bases, with 9 bases between them. CDR3: CASSLGFTDTQYF. The CDR3 region has the DNA TGTGCCAGCTCCCTCGGATTCACAGATACGCAGTATTTT. The variable domain in full, completed from reference TRBV18 and TRBJ2-3, reads NAGVMQNPRHLVRRRGQEARLRCSPMKGHSHVYWYRQLPEEGLKFMVYLQKENIIDESGMPKERFSAEFPKEGPSILRIQQVVRGDSAAYFCASSLGFTDTQYFGPGTRLTVL.